A single sample gave rise to the 9 T cell receptor beta chains below, sequenced in a study of cytomegalovirus exposure and HLA in healthy donors. Profiled with immunoSEQ multiplex PCR; TCRdb holds only in-frame clones, not every one. Of about 160,000 clones detected, roughly nine tenths appear once; the ten largest clones hold 5.7%. The sequenced sample was PBMCs. The receptors originated from a woman in her thirties in good health and CMV-seronegative.

The rearrangement joins TRBV5-6 to TRBJ2-7; D is unclear. The CDR3 consists of 12 residues. The V gene's germline CDR1 is SGHDT and CDR2 YYEEEE. V dropped 2 bases and J dropped 7 bases, with 10 bases sitting between them. As DNA, the CDR3 is TGTGCCAGCAGCTTTGGTAGCACTGAGCAGTACTTC. Protein: CASSFGSTEQYF.

As for this clone: The sample has other DNA sequences that encode this CDR3 too. Here the CDR3 reads CASSLTGDTEAFF. As DNA, the CDR3 is TGTGCCAGCAGCTTGACAGGGGACACTGAAGCTTTCTTT. The chain recombines TRBV7-9 with TRBJ1-1; 8 bases match TRBD1. The CDR3 totals 13 residues. Trimming removed 3 bases from V and 3 bases from J; junction bases left unmatched: 0. Germline CDR1 SEHNR, CDR2 FQNEAQ (reference sequence).

This sequence joins TRBV27 and TRBJ2-3; perhaps TRBD2 as D (6 bases). Trimming removed 6 bases at V and 1 base at J, with 17 bases between. Germline V gives CDR1 MNHEY, CDR2 SMNVEV (reference sequence). The CDR3 runs 16 residues. The CDR3 loop reads CASRTTRPFGTDTQYF. The CDR3 coding sequence is TGTGCCAGCAGGACGACTAGGCCCTTTGGCACAGATACGCAGTATTTT.

V and J are TRBV6-5 and TRBJ1-1; no clear D gene. The CDR3 loop spans 16 amino acids. V lost 0 bases and J 1 base, leaving 12 bases between the germline ends. Germline CDR1 MNHEY, CDR2 SVGAGI. The CDR3 region is CASSYSFVGANTEAFF. The CDR3 DNA sequence: TGTGCCAGCAGTTACTCTTTCGTTGGCGCGAACACTGAAGCTTTCTTT.

The gene calls are TRBV19 and TRBJ1-5, with 9 bases that match TRBD1. This CDR3 has 20 residues. The V segment lost 0 bases and the J segment 0 bases; nucleotides outside the gene matches: 12. Germline V CDR1 and CDR2: LNHDA, SQIVND (reference sequence). This CDR3 is CASSIELYRGRGLSNQPQHF. Written as DNA, the CDR3 is TGTGCCAGTAGTATAGAACTTTACAGGGGGCGGGGGCTTAGCAATCAGCCCCAGCATTTT.

V and J are TRBV6-1 and TRBJ1-5; the match to TRBD1 covers 9 bases. The V and J ends lost 5 bases and 2 bases, in that order; junction bases with no gene match: 1. The germline gives CDR1 MNHNS, CDR2 SASEGT. The CDR3 consists of 14 residues. In DNA, the CDR3 is TGTGCCAGCAGTCGGACAGGGGGCAATCAGCCCCAGCATTTT. Its protein is CASSRTGGNQPQHF.

This clone has just a few counts. The V gene is TRBV2, the J gene TRBJ2-5; TRBD2 agrees at 12 bases. Trimming at V came to 3 bases and at J to 5 bases, leaving 10 bases not matched to a gene. Germline CDR1 and CDR2: SNHLY and FYNNEI. The CDR3 is made up of 17 amino acids. In DNA, the CDR3 is TGTGCCAGCAGTGAGGCTAGCGGGGGGGCTATCAAGGAGACCCAGTACTTC. Residues: CASSEASGGAIKETQYF.

The V call is TRBV7-3, the J call TRBJ2-3; TRBD2 matches 8 bases. Germline trimming cut 2 bases from V and 2 bases from J; bases unmatched to any gene: 6. This CDR3 contains 16 residues. Germline V lookup: CDR1 SGHTA, CDR2 FQGTGA. The CDR3 DNA sequence: TGTGCCAGCAGCTTACAGCCTAGCGGGCCCACAGATACGCAGTATTTT. Encoded protein: CASSLQPSGPTDTQYF.

The DNA for the CDR3 is TGTGCCAGCAGCTCAGTACGGGGCAATAATGAAAAACTGTTTTTT. Its translation: CASSSVRGNNEKLFF. This chain connects TRBV7-9 to TRBJ1-4, with D perhaps TRBD1 (5 bases). CDR1 SEHNR and CDR2 FQNEAQ come from the germline V gene (reference sequence). The V end was cut by 4 bases, the J end by 4 bases, with 13 bases between. The CDR3 runs to 15 residues.